This T cell receptor beta chain was found in a study of blood T cells in healthy people across ages. Together with a sample-barcoded 5' primer, a J-beta primer mix was included in a second PCR lasting roughly 7 to 11 cycles. TCRdb re-analysed the 5' RACE reads in MiXCR, keeping a single row per CDR3 protein. The sample holds 1.2 million to 1.5 million distinct CDR3 sequences, 35% to 45% seen once. Germline CDR1 DFQATT, CDR2 SNEGSKA (reference sequence). The V and J ends lost 1 base and 0 bases respectively, with 11 bases between them. The CDR3 extends over 15 amino acids. This sequence joins TRBV20-1 and TRBJ2-3; no definite D call. This sequence originates from a woman aged 18-29 years in good health. The sample taken for sequencing was blood. CDR3 nucleotide sequence: TGCAGTGCTAGAGGTAGCAGCACTAGCACAGATACGCAGTATTTT. Protein sequence: CSARGSSTSTDTQYF.